This T cell receptor (beta chain) was captured by sequencing in a study of regulatory T cells in long-lasting Graves disease. This clonotype has at least ten counts. This CDR3 has 16 residues. Trimming removed 6 bases at V and 3 bases at J, with 20 bases between. Germline V gene sequence: CDR1 KGHSH, CDR2 LQKENI. Specified time point: newly diagnosed GD, antithyroid drugs for less than 3 months. Extracted RNA from PBMCs served as the source of the TCR library. Arm-PCR of CDR3 regions with iRepertoire HTBI primers generated TCR beta libraries. One entry per CDR3 protein results from TCRdb running MiXCR on the multiplex PCR reads. The table includes 400,000 to 500,000 distinct CDR3 sequences, about 16% detected once. These data also formed part of another study, on T cells in Graves' hyperthyroidism and ophthalmopathy. According to that study: Blood also carried most thyroid clonotypes expanded above 0.001.

The clonotype was recovered from a woman under 40 with Graves disease. The rearrangement links TRBV18 to TRBJ1-1, with no clear D. The starting material was peripheral blood mononuclear cells (PBMCs), obtained at new diagnosis, from a patient treated with antithyroid drugs. Here the CDR3 reads CASSLTAGVGDTEAFF. Here the CDR3 DNA reads TGTGCCAGCTCCCTTACCGCCGGGGTTGGTGACACTGAAGCTTTCTTT.